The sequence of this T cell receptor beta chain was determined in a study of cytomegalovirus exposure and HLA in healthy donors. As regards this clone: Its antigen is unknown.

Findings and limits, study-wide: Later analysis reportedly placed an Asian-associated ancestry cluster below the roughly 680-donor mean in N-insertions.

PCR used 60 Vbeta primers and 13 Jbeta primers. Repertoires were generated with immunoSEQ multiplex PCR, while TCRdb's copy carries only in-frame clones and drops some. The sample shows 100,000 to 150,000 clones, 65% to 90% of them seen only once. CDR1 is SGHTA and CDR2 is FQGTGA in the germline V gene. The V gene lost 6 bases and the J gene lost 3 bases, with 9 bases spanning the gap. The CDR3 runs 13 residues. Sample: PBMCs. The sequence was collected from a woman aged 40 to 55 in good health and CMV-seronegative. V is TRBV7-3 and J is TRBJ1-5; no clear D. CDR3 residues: CASSQSHNQPQHF. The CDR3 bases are TGTGCCAGCAGTCAGTCGCACAATCAGCCCCAGCATTTT. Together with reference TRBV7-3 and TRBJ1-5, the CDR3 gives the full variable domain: GAGVSQTPSNKVTEKGKYVELRCDPISGHTALYWYRQSLGQGPEFLIYFQGTGAADDSGLPNDRFFAVRPEGSVSTLKIQRTERGDSAVYLCASSQSHNQPQHFGDGTRLSIL.